These 32 T cell receptor beta chains were sequenced from one sample in a study of CD8 T cells in Susac syndrome. Reverse transcription of roughly 0.5 to 1 ug RNA was carried out with random hexamers. A single record per CDR3 protein comes from TCRdb applying MiXCR to the immunoSEQ multiplex PCR reads. There are 130,000 to 150,000 distinct CDR3 sequences in the sample; 90% to 96% occur only once, and over 0.075% lies in the top ten. The sequenced sample was CD4+ T cells from PBMCs. The origin of the receptors is a human donor with Susac syndrome.

CDR3 residues: CASSSAFYEQYF. For the CDR3, the DNA is TGTGCCAGCAGTTCCGCCTTCTACGAGCAGTACTTC. The chain combines TRBV28 with TRBJ2-7; D remains ambiguous. The germline V gene has CDR1 MDHEN and CDR2 SYDVKM. V shed 4 bases and J shed 3 bases, with 7 bases lying between them. CDR3 length: 12 residues.

The chain links TRBV11-2 to TRBJ1-2; a possible D gene is TRBD1 (5 bases). There are 13 residues in the CDR3. Germline V gene data show CDR1 as SGHAT and CDR2 as FQNNGV. V dropped 5 bases and J dropped 14 bases, with 21 bases sitting between them. CDR3 DNA: TGTGCCAGCAGCCCCGGTCGGGTCGTGGGGGTTACCTTC. This gives the protein CASSPGRVVGVTF.

The genes are TRBV20-1 and TRBJ1-4; TRBD1 agrees at 8 bases. Unmatched junction bases numbered 4, after V lost 4 bases and J lost 3 bases. The V gene's germline CDR1 is DFQATT and CDR2 SNEGSKA (reference sequence). The CDR3 has 14 residues. Here the CDR3 reads CSATDRGSNEKLFF. CDR3 bases: TGCAGTGCTACCGACAGGGGATCTAATGAAAAACTGTTTTTT.

The chain recombines TRBV21-1 with TRBJ1-2; the D call TRBD1 from the table was never checked on the DNA. TRBV21-1 is given as a pseudogene. The CDR3 runs 15 residues. The CDR3 loop is CASSKALGGNYGYTF. As DNA, the CDR3 is TGTGCCAGCAGCAAAGCTCTCGGGGGCAACTATGGCTACACCTTC.

The chain couples TRBV15 to TRBJ2-5; TRBD2 agrees at 7 bases. The CDR3 is made up of 14 amino acids. Germline values: CDR1 LNHNV, CDR2 YYDKDF (reference sequence). Germline trimming cut 1 base from V and 2 bases from J; bases unmatched to any gene: 1. CDR3 DNA: TGTGCCACCAGCAGAGTCGGGAGGCAAGAGACCCAGTACTTC. Translation: CATSRVGRQETQYF.

Only one count was recorded for this clonotype. This chain links TRBV5-6 with TRBJ1-1, with a weak D call TRBD1 (6 bases). V was trimmed by 4 bases and J by 4 bases, leaving 14 bases between them. Germline CDR1 is SGHDT and CDR2 is YYEEEE. This CDR3 is 14 amino acids long. The CDR3 spells CASSPGGPGTEAFF. In DNA, the CDR3 is TGTGCCAGCAGCCCGGGGGGGCCCGGCACTGAAGCTTTCTTT.

J is TRBJ2-4 and V is TRBV21-1; TRBD1 is the table's D call and was not checked against the DNA. TRBV21-1 is deemed a pseudogene. The CDR3 consists of 16 residues. The CDR3 nucleotides read TGTGCCAGCAGCAAAAAGGGGGCACGGTCCAAAAACATTCAGTACTTC. As protein: CASSKKGARSKNIQYF.

The chain recombines TRBV20-1 with TRBJ2-1; 8 nucleotides line up with TRBD1. With V trimmed by 6 bases and J by 5 bases, 18 bases remained unmatched. Germline V gives CDR1 DFQATT, CDR2 SNEGSKA (reference sequence). The CDR3 runs to 17 residues. The CDR3 sequence: CSAPISGRGHLDNEQFF. CDR3 in DNA: TGCAGTGCCCCCATCTCGGGCAGGGGGCATCTGGACAATGAGCAGTTCTTC.

The V gene is TRBV9, the J gene TRBJ2-7; 10 nucleotides line up with TRBD1. This CDR3 has 14 amino acids. The germline V gene encodes CDR1 SGDLS and CDR2 YYNGEE. V was clipped by 3 bases and J by 3 bases; unmatched bases: 3. The DNA for the CDR3 is TGTGCCAGCAGCGCCGGGACAGGGGTCTACGAGCAGTACTTC. As protein: CASSAGTGVYEQYF.

This rearrangement joins TRBV3-1 to TRBJ1-5; a weak D match, TRBD1 (6 bases). The CDR3 spans 16 residues. Germline assignment: CDR1 LGHDT and CDR2 YNNKEL (reference sequence). Between the trimmed V and J ends, which lost 1 base and 3 bases, there was a span of 13 bases. CDR3 loop: CASSQVFRQVNQPQHF. Written as DNA, the CDR3 is TGTGCCAGCAGCCAAGTCTTTCGACAGGTCAATCAGCCCCAGCATTTT. Complete variable domain (other parts from reference TRBV3-1 and TRBJ1-5): DTAVSQTPKYLVTQMGNDKSIKCEQNLGHDTMYWYKQDSKKFLKIMFSYNNKELIINETVPNRFSPKSPDKAHLNLHINSLELGDSAVYFCASSQVFRQVNQPQHFGDGTRLSIL.

This clonotype was observed once. The V call is TRBV9, the J call TRBJ2-1; D is unclear. Germline V gene sequence: CDR1 SGDLS, CDR2 YYNGEE. The CDR3 contains 15 residues. Trimming pared 5 bases from V and 8 bases from J, leaving 20 bases between. This CDR3 reads CASSHSWARTHEQFF. CDR3 in DNA: TGTGCCAGCAGTCACTCTTGGGCCCGGACCCATGAGCAGTTCTTC.

The V and J genes are TRBV5-1 and TRBJ2-7; TRBD2 matches at 7 bases. V lost 2 bases to trimming and J lost 7 bases; unmatched junction nucleotides: 6. Germline V gene sequence: CDR1 SGHRS, CDR2 YFSETQ. The length of the CDR3 is 13 residues. The CDR3 sequence: CASSFAGDGEQYF. The CDR3 nucleotides are TGCGCCAGCAGCTTCGCGGGGGACGGGGAGCAGTACTTC.

V usage is TRBV15 and J usage is TRBJ2-7; D is possibly TRBD1 (6 bases). Germline CDR1 reads LNHNV; CDR2 reads YYDKDF (reference sequence). With 5 bases removed from V and 0 bases from J, the gap between germline ends came to 14 bases. CDR3 length: 15 residues. The CDR3 loop is CATSPGQPRSYEQYF. For the CDR3, the DNA is TGTGCCACCAGCCCCGGACAGCCCCGCTCCTACGAGCAGTACTTC.

The chain combines TRBV7-3 with TRBJ2-1; D may be TRBD2 (6 bases). Trimming pared 4 bases from V and 8 bases from J, leaving 12 bases between. The germline CDR1 and CDR2 sequences are SGHTA and FQGTGA. The CDR3 spans 13 residues. For the CDR3, the DNA is TGTGCCAGCAGCTCTAGGAGGGGTGATGAGCAGTTCTTC. This encodes CASSSRRGDEQFF.

The V and J genes are TRBV7-9 and TRBJ2-7, with TRBD2 identical over 12 bases. After removal of 1 base from V and 3 bases from J, the junction contained 7 bases not matched to a gene. From germline, CDR1 is SEHNR and CDR2 FQNEAQ (reference sequence). The CDR3 covers 17 residues. For the CDR3, the DNA is TGTGCCAGCAGCTTAGGGCCACTAGCGGGAGGAAACTACGAGCAGTACTTC. Translation: CASSLGPLAGGNYEQYF.

This clonotype was seen a single time. The gene calls are TRBV28 and TRBJ1-5; 12 bases align to TRBD1. The CDR3 sequence is 16 residues long. Germline V gene sequence: CDR1 MDHEN, CDR2 SYDVKM. Trimming cost V 6 bases and J 7 bases; bases outside gene matches: 10. The CDR3 sequence is CASSPGTGGGGQPQHF. The CDR3 DNA reads TGTGCCAGCAGCCCCGGGACAGGGGGCGGGGGACAGCCCCAGCATTTT.

The chain is built from TRBV24-1 and TRBJ1-2; D is undetermined. The length of the CDR3 is 12 residues. V was clipped by 1 base and J by 4 bases, with 3 bases between them. CDR1 KGHDR and CDR2 SFDVKD come from the germline V gene. CDR3 nucleotide sequence: TGTGCCACCAGTGATTTCGGCTATGGCTACACCTTC. Translating it yields CATSDFGYGYTF.

V is TRBV9 and J is TRBJ1-3; D is perhaps TRBD1 (5 bases). V lost 0 bases to trimming and J lost 0 bases, with 13 bases between them. CDR1 SGDLS and CDR2 YYNGEE come from the germline V gene. The CDR3 is 17 amino acids. The DNA of the CDR3 is TGTGCCAGCAGCGTAGGAGGAACAGGTTACTCTGGAAACACCATATATTTT. Its protein product is CASSVGGTGYSGNTIYF. Complete variable domain (other parts from reference TRBV9 and TRBJ1-3): DSGVTQTPKHLITATGQRVTLRCSPRSGDLSVYWYQQSLDQGLQFLIQYYNGEERAKGNILERFSAQQFPDLHSELNLSSLELGDSALYFCASSVGGTGYSGNTIYFGEGSWLTVV.

This clonotype was found once. The chain has TRBV28 and TRBJ1-2, with 12 bases that match TRBD1. Trimming at V came to 6 bases and at J to 7 bases, leaving 9 bases not matched to a gene. The CDR3 loop spans 15 amino acids. Germline lookup yields CDR1 MDHEN and CDR2 SYDVKM. This chain's CDR3 is CASRSPGTGGGGYTF. The CDR3 DNA sequence: TGTGCCAGCAGGTCCCCCGGGACAGGGGGCGGTGGCTACACCTTC.

The gene calls are TRBV20-1 and TRBJ2-5; D uncertain. The germline V gene has CDR1 DFQATT and CDR2 SNEGSKA (reference sequence). V shed 4 bases and J shed 1 base, with 7 bases lying between them. The CDR3 totals 12 residues. CDR3 protein: CSATWGQETQYF. As DNA, the CDR3 is TGCAGTGCTACATGGGGCCAAGAGACCCAGTACTTC.

The rearrangement joins TRBV6-2 or TRBV6-3 to TRBJ1-2, with D unresolved. The CDR3 spans 14 residues. The germline V and J ends were trimmed by 0 bases and 6 bases, with 11 bases remaining between them. Germline loops: CDR1 MNHEY, CDR2 SVGEGT. The CDR3 spells CASSYSRTVDGYTF. CDR3 nucleotide sequence: TGTGCCAGCAGTTACTCGAGGACTGTGGATGGCTACACCTTC.

V is TRBV4-1 and J is TRBJ1-2, with D hard to call. Trimming stripped 3 bases from V and 1 base from J, with 6 bases between. CDR1 is MGHRA, CDR2 YSYEKL, per germline. This CDR3 has 13 residues. CDR3 sequence: CASSQPGNYGYTF. The CDR3 coding sequence is TGCGCCAGCAGCCAGCCGGGTAACTATGGCTACACCTTC.

This clonotype has a single count. The gene calls are TRBV20-1 and TRBJ2-1; D not certain. Per the germline V gene, CDR1 is DFQATT and CDR2 is SNEGSKA (reference sequence). V was clipped by 5 bases and J by 6 bases, with 11 bases between them. The CDR3 length is 12 residues. The CDR3 DNA sequence: TGCAGTGCTCTCAAGGTGGGCAATGAGCAGTTCTTC. This sequence encodes CSALKVGNEQFF.

The CDR3 region is CASSQPDVRGDTQYF. Written as DNA, the CDR3 is TGTGCCAGCAGCCAACCCGACGTTAGGGGAGATACGCAGTATTTT. The V and J genes are TRBV3-1 and TRBJ2-3, with a weak D call TRBD1 (5 bases). The V end lost 2 bases, the J end lost 5 bases, and 14 bases lay between the germline ends. CDR1 and CDR2 (germline): LGHDT, YNNKEL (reference sequence). The CDR3 spans 15 residues.

This clonotype has only one observation. This chain joins TRBV11-2 and TRBJ2-2, with D perhaps TRBD1 (5 bases). V lost 5 bases and J lost 6, with 10 bases in between. The CDR3 runs 13 residues. The germline V gene has CDR1 SGHAT and CDR2 FQNNGV. CDR3 DNA sequence: TGTGCCAGCAGCACAGGACGAGCCGGGGAGCTGTTTTTT. This sequence encodes CASSTGRAGELFF.

V usage is TRBV5-1 and J usage is TRBJ1-1; D not resolved. Germline CDR1 SGHRS, CDR2 YFSETQ. The V end lost 4 bases, the J end lost 1 base, and 14 bases lay between the germline ends. The CDR3 runs to 15 residues. The CDR3 region is CASSVRVSKNTEAFF. For the CDR3, the DNA is TGCGCCAGCAGCGTAAGGGTATCGAAGAACACTGAAGCTTTCTTT. Looking up the rest from reference TRBV5-1 and TRBJ1-1 gives the full variable domain: KAGVTQTPRYLIKTRGQQVTLSCSPISGHRSVSWYQQTPGQGLQFLFEYFSETQRNKGNFPGRFSGRQFSNSRSEMNVSTLELGDSALYLCASSVRVSKNTEAFFGQGTRLTVV.

The table lists this clonotype with a count of one. The chain is built from TRBV28 and TRBJ2-3; D call uncertain. V was clipped by 4 bases and J by 7 bases, with 18 bases between them. The CDR3 covers 15 residues. The germline V gene encodes CDR1 MDHEN and CDR2 SYDVKM. The CDR3 nucleotides are TGTGCCAGCAGTTCCGAATACGAACTGGGGTATACGCAGTATTTT. Protein sequence: CASSSEYELGYTQYF.

This sequence joins TRBV6-6 and TRBJ2-7, with a tentative D call TRBD1 (6 bases). Germline V gene sequence: CDR1 MNHNY, CDR2 SVGAGI (reference sequence). The V end lost 5 bases, the J end lost 3 bases, and 20 bases lay between the germline ends. This CDR3 comprises 16 residues. In DNA form, the CDR3 reads TGTGCCAGCAGTCCACCACTCAGGGGTCTCAACTACGAGCAGTACTTC. Encoded protein: CASSPPLRGLNYEQYF.

The chain employs TRBV4-1 and TRBJ1-1; D is ambiguous. Trimming stripped 0 bases from V and 1 base from J, with 9 bases between. The CDR3 sequence is 15 residues long. Germline V gives CDR1 MGHRA, CDR2 YSYEKL. DNA for the CDR3: TGCGCCAGCAGCCAAGAAGGTGGCACGAACACTGAAGCTTTCTTT. It translates to CASSQEGGTNTEAFF.

This chain joins TRBV20-1 and TRBJ2-5, with no clear D. V lost 2 bases to trimming and J lost 7 bases, with 8 bases between them. The CDR3 is 11 amino acids. CDR1 is DFQATT and CDR2 is SNEGSKA in the germline V gene (reference sequence). CDR3 nucleotide sequence: TGCAGTGCTAGAAAAAAGGGGACCCAGTACTTC. It yields the protein CSARKKGTQYF.

V usage is TRBV20-1 and J usage is TRBJ2-1; 10 bases are a match to TRBD2. The CDR3 extends over 15 amino acids. Looked up from germline, CDR1 is DFQATT and CDR2 is SNEGSKA (reference sequence). J lost 5 bases, V lost 1 base, and 5 bases had no gene match. CDR3: CSARAGLAVDNEQFF. The CDR3 DNA reads TGCAGTGCTAGAGCCGGACTAGCGGTCGACAATGAGCAGTTCTTC.

This clonotype came up once. CDR3 region: CASSLPRTGEEQFF. CDR3 DNA: TGCGCCAGCAGCTTGCCTCGCACGGGGGAGGAGCAGTTCTTC. The chain uses TRBV5-1 and TRBJ2-1; perhaps TRBD2 as D (6 bases). In germline, CDR1 is SGHRS, CDR2 YFSETQ. Trimming cost V 1 base and J 10 bases, with 15 bases left between them. There are 14 residues in the CDR3.